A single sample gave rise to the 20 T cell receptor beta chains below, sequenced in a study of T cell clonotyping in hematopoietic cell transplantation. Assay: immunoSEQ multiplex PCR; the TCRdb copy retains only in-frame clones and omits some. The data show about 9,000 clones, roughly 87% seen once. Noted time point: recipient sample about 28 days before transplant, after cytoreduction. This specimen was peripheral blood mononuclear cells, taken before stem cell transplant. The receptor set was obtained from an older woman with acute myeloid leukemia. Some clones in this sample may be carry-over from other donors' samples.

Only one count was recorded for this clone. The CDR3 reads CSAPDSLTDTQYF. In DNA, the CDR3 is TGCAGCGCGCCAGACAGCCTCACAGATACGCAGTATTTT. The chain is built from TRBV29-1 and TRBJ2-3; D possibly corresponds to TRBD1 (5 bases). The CDR3 is made up of 13 amino acids. V was clipped by 7 bases and J by 2 bases, with 13 bases between them. Germline CDR1 is SQVTM and CDR2 is ANQGSEA.

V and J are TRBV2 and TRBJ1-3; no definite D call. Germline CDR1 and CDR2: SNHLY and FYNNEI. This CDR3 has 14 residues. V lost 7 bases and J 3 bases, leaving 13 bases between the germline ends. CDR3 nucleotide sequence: TGTGCCAGCATAGGAGGGCGGCATGGAAACACCATATATTTT. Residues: CASIGGRHGNTIYF.

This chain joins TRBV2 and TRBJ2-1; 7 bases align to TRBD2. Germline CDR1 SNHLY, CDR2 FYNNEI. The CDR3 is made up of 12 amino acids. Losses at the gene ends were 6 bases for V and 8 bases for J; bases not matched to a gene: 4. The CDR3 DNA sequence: TGTGCCAGCAGCGGACTAGACGATGAGCAGTTCTTC. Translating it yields CASSGLDDEQFF.

CDR3 protein: CASSLVGGPNTGELFF. The CDR3 DNA follows: TGCGCCAGCAGCTTGGTAGGGGGGCCGAACACCGGGGAGCTGTTTTTT. This rearrangement joins TRBV5-1 to TRBJ2-2; the D call may be TRBD1 or TRBD2 (6 bases each). Germline V lookup: CDR1 SGHRS, CDR2 YFSETQ. V was trimmed by 0 bases and J by 0 bases, leaving 9 bases between them. CDR3 size: 16 residues.

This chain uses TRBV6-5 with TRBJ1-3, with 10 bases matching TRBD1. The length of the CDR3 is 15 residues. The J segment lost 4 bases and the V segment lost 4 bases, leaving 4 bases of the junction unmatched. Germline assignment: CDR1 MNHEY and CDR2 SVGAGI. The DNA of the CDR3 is TGTGCCAGCAGTTCCGACAGGGGGCCCGGAAACACCATATATTTT. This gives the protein CASSSDRGPGNTIYF.

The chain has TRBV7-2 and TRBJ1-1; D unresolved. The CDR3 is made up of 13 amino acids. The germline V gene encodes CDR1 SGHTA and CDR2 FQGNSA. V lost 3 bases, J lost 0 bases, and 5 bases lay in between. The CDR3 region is CASSFRLNTEAFF. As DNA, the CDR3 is TGTGCCAGCAGCTTTCGGTTGAACACTGAAGCTTTCTTT.

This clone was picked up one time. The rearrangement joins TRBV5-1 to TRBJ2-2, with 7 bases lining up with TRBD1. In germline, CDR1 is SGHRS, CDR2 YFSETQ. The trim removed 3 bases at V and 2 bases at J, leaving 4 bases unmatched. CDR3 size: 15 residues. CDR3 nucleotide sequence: TGCGCCAGCAGCTCCGGGACAGAAAACACCGGGGAGCTGTTTTTT. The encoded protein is CASSSGTENTGELFF. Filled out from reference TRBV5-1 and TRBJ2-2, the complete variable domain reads KAGVTQTPRYLIKTRGQQVTLSCSPISGHRSVSWYQQTPGQGLQFLFEYFSETQRNKGNFPGRFSGRQFSNSRSEMNVSTLELGDSALYLCASSSGTENTGELFFGEGSRLTVL.

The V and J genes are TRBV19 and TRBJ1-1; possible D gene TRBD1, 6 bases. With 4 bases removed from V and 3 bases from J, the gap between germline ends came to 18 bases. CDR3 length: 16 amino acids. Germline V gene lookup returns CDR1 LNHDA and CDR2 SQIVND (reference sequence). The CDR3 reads CASSSPGGRRHTEAFF. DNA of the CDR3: TGTGCCAGTAGTAGCCCTGGGGGCAGGAGGCACACTGAAGCTTTCTTT.

CDR3 bases: TGTGCCAGCAGCAGACTAGCGGACTCCTACAATGAGCAGTTCTTC. Its protein is CASSRLADSYNEQFF. V and J are TRBV6-5 and TRBJ2-1; 9 bases are shared with TRBD2. Looked up from germline, CDR1 is MNHEY and CDR2 is SVGAGI. V shed 6 bases, J shed 0 bases, and the junction held 3 bases outside the gene matches. The CDR3 loop spans 15 amino acids.

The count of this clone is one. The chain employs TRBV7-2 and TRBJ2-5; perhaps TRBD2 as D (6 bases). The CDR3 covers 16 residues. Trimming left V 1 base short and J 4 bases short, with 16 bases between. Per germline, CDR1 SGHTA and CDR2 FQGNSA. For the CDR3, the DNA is TGTGCCAGCAGCTTAGAACGGGGGTCGATGGGAGAGACCCAGTACTTC. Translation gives CASSLERGSMGETQYF.

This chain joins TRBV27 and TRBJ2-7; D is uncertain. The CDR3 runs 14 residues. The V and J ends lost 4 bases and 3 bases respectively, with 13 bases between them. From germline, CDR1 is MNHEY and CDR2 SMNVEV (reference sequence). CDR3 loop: CASSYGLDGYEQYF. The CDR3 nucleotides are TGTGCCAGCAGTTATGGGCTTGACGGCTACGAGCAGTACTTC.

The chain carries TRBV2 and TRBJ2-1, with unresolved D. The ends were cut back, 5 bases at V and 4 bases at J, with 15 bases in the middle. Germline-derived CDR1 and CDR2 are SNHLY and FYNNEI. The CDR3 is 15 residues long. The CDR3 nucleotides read TGTGCCAGCAGTATAGGCTTCCCGACGTACAATGAGCAGTTCTTC. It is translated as CASSIGFPTYNEQFF.

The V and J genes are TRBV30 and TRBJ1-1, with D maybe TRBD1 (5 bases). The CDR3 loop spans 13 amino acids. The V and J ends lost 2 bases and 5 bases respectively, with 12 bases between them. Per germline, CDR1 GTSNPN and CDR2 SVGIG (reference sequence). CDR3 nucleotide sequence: TGTGCCTGGAGTCGACAGTTAGGGACTGAAGCTTTCTTT. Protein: CAWSRQLGTEAFF.

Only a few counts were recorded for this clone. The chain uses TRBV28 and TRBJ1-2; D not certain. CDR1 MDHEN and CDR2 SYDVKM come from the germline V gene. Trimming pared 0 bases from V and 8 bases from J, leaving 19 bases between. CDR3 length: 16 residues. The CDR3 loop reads CASSLWEDLFRRGYTF. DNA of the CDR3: TGTGCCAGCAGTTTATGGGAGGATCTTTTCCGGAGGGGCTACACCTTC.

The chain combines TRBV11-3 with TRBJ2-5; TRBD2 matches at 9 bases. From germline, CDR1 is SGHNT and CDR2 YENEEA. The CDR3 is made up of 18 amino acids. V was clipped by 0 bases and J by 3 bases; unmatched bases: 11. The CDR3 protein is CASSLDGSGLARKETQYF. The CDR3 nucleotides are TGTGCCAGCAGCTTAGATGGGTCCGGACTAGCGAGGAAAGAGACCCAGTACTTC.

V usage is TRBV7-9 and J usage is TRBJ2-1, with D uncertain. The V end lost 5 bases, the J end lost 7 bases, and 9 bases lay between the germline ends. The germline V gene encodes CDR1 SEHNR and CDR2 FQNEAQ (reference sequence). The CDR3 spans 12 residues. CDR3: CASSLPGNEQFF. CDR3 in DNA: TGTGCCAGCAGCCTACCCGGAAATGAGCAGTTCTTC.

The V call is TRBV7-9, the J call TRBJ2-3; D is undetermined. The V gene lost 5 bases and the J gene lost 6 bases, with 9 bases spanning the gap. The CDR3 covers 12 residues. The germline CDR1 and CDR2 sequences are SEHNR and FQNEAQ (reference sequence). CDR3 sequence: CASSPSQDTQYF. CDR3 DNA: TGTGCCAGCAGCCCCAGTCAGGATACGCAGTATTTT.

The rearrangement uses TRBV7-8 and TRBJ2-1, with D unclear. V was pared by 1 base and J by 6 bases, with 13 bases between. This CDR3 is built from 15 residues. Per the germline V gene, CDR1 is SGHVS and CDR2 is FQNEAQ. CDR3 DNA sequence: TGTGCCAGCAGCTTAGGGGTTAGCAGGTTCAATGAGCAGTTCTTC. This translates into CASSLGVSRFNEQFF.

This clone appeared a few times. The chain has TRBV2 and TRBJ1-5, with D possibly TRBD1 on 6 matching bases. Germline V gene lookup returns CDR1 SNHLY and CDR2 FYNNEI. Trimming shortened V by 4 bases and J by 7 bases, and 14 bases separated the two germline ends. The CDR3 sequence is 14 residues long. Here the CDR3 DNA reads TGTGCCAGCAGTGGTTCGGACAGACGGCAGCCCCAGCATTTT. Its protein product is CASSGSDRRQPQHF.

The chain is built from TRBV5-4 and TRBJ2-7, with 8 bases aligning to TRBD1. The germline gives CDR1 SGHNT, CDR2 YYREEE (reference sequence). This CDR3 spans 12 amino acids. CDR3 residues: CASSTGQGVRDV. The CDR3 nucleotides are TGTGCCAGCAGCACCGGACAGGGTGTAAGGGACGTC.